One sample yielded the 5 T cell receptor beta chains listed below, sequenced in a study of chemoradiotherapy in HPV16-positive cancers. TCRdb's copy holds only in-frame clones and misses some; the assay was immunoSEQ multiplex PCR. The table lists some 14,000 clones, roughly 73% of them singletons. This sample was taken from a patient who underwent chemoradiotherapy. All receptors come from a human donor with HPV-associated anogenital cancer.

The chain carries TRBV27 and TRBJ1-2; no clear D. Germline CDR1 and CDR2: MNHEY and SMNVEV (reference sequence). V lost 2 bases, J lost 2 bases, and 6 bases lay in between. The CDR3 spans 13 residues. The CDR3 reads CASSLRENYGYTF. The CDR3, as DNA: TGTGCCAGCAGTTTAAGGGAAAACTATGGCTACACCTTC.

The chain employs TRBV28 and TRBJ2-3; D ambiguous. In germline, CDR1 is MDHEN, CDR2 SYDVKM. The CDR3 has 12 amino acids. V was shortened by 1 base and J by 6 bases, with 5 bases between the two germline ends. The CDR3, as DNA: TGTGCCAGCAGTTTATCAGTGGATACGCAGTATTTT. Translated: CASSLSVDTQYF. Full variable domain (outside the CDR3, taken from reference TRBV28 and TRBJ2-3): DVKVTQSSRYLVKRTGEKVFLECVQDMDHENMFWYRQDPGLGLRLIYFSYDVKMKEKGDIPEGYSVSREKKERFSLILESASTNQTSMYLCASSLSVDTQYFGPGTRLTVL.

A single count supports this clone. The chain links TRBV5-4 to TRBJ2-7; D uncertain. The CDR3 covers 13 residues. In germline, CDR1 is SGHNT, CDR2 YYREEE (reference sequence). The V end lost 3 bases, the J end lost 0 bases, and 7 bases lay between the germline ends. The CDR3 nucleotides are TGTGCCAGCAGCTACGACACCTCCTACGAGCAGTACTTC. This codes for CASSYDTSYEQYF.

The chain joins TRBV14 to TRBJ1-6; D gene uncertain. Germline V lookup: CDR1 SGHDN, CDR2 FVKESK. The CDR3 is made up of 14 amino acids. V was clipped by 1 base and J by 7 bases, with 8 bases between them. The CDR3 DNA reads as TGTGCCAGCAGCCAAGCTCTTGGGAATTCACCCCTCCACTTT. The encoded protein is CASSQALGNSPLHF.

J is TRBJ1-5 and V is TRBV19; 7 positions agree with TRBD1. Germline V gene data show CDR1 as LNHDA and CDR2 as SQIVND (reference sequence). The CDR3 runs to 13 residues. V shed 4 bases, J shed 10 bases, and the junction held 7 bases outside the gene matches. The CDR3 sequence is CASSTDTGEPQHF. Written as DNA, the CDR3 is TGTGCCAGTAGTACCGACACAGGGGAACCCCAGCATTTT.